This T cell receptor beta chain was recorded in a study of control samples from healthy donors and cancer patients. Repertoires were generated with immunoSEQ multiplex PCR, while TCRdb's copy carries only in-frame clones and drops some. Of approximately 40,000 clones in the sample, approximately 70% were seen once. V was pared by 5 bases and J by 2 bases, with 9 bases between. The CDR3 runs to 13 residues. The germline gives CDR1 SGHVS, CDR2 FQNEAQ. The receptor comes from a male donor with melanoma. Input material: formalin-fixed, paraffin-embedded tissue. V usage is TRBV7-8 and J usage is TRBJ2-5; D not resolved. The CDR3 spells CASSGESQETQYF. The CDR3 bases are TGTGCCAGCAGCGGCGAATCACAAGAGACCCAGTACTTC.